These T cell receptor beta chains were read from a single sample in a study of shared T cell receptors in the human thymus. The data were produced by immunoSEQ multiplex PCR, yet TCRdb's version contains in-frame clones alone and is incomplete. The data show more than 300,000 clones, with around 93% seen just once and around 0.019% held by the top ten. The specimen was thymocytes. The receptor source for this set is a human donor. The CDR3 runs from the conserved cysteine through the conserved F or W. Each record gives: D gene, J gene, clone size, V gene, CDR3 protein, CDR3 DNA. The D gene is left open where the match is weak. The size of a clone is reported for some rows only, either as once, few or many, or as a class for expanded clones.

D: NA
J: TRBJ2-2
size: few
V: TRBV5-4
CDR3: CASSGGPMRSGELFF
DNA: TGTGCCAGCAGCGGCGGGCCGATGAGATCCGGGGAGCTGTTTTTT

D: TRBD2
J: TRBJ2-3
size: NA
V: TRBV19
CDR3: CASSPLWSGSNTQYF
DNA: TGTGCCAGTAGTCCCCTTTGGAGCGGGAGTAATACGCAGTATTTT

D: NA
J: TRBJ2-7
size: NA
V: TRBV10-3
CDR3: CAISESLEQPYEQYF
DNA: TGTGCCATCAGTGAGTCTTTGGAACAGCCTTACGAGCAGTACTTC

D: NA
J: TRBJ1-1
size: NA
V: TRBV5-1
CDR3: CASSPRGPSAQNTEAFF
DNA: TGCGCCAGCAGCCCTAGGGGACCTTCGGCCCAGAACACTGAAGCTTTCTTT

D: NA
J: TRBJ2-1
size: NA
V: TRBV7-9
CDR3: CASSSILAATSYNEQFF
DNA: TGTGCCAGCAGTTCAATTTTAGCGGCCACCTCCTACAATGAGCAGTTCTTC

D: NA
J: TRBJ1-2
size: NA
V: TRBV21-1
CDR3: CASSKAPRGYPGYTF
DNA: TGTGCCAGCAGCAAAGCGCCCAGGGGCTATCCCGGCTACACCTTC

D: NA
J: TRBJ1-2
size: NA
V: TRBV6-4
CDR3: CASGGTAVERYGYTF
DNA: TGTGCCAGCGGCGGGACGGCGGTTGAAAGGTATGGCTACACCTTC

D: TRBD2
J: TRBJ2-5
size: NA
V: TRBV4-2
CDR3: CASSQALRGLAGATGETQYF
DNA: TGTGCCAGCAGCCAAGCTTTAAGGGGCCTAGCGGGAGCCACGGGGGAGACCCAGTACTTC

D: NA
J: TRBJ2-2
size: NA
V: TRBV28
CDR3: CASFGPSNTGELFF
DNA: TGTGCCAGCTTCGGACCTTCGAACACCGGGGAGCTGTTTTTT

D: NA
J: TRBJ2-7
size: NA
V: TRBV7-9
CDR3: CASLRVPGLSYEQYF
DNA: TGTGCCAGCTTGCGGGTCCCGGGTCTCTCCTACGAGCAGTACTTC

D: NA
J: TRBJ2-7
size: NA
V: TRBV21-1
CDR3: CASSKAWTSGLGGYEQYF
DNA: TGTGCCAGCAGCAAAGCCTGGACTAGCGGACTAGGAGGGTACGAGCAGTACTTC

D: TRBD1
J: TRBJ2-7
size: NA
V: TRBV19
CDR3: CASSMGRQGPSSYEQYF
DNA: TGTGCCAGTAGTATGGGCCGACAGGGGCCTAGCTCCTACGAGCAGTACTTC

D: NA
J: TRBJ1-2
size: NA
V: TRBV18
CDR3: CASSPRTRGPWSYTF
DNA: TGTGCCAGCTCACCAAGGACTAGGGGTCCCTGGAGCTACACCTTC

D: NA
J: TRBJ1-1
size: NA
V: TRBV30
CDR3: CAWFEWSWAEAFF
DNA: TGTGCCTGGTTCGAATGGTCATGGGCTGAAGCTTTCTTT

D: TRBD2
J: TRBJ2-1
size: once
V: TRBV28
CDR3: CASTPGLAGGLYNEQFF
DNA: TGTGCCAGCACCCCGGGACTAGCGGGAGGGCTCTACAATGAGCAGTTCTTC

D: NA
J: TRBJ1-1
size: NA
V: TRBV2
CDR3: CASSEGDIVTEAFF
DNA: TGTGCCAGCAGTGAAGGGGACATTGTGACTGAAGCTTTCTTT

D: TRBD1
J: TRBJ2-7
size: NA
V: TRBV19
CDR3: CASSSRGHPDRETYEQYF
DNA: TGTGCCAGTAGTAGTCGGGGACACCCGGACAGGGAGACCTACGAGCAGTACTTC

D: TRBD1
J: TRBJ1-2
size: NA
V: TRBV27
CDR3: CASSLQQGAIANYGYTF
DNA: TGTGCCAGCAGTCTCCAACAGGGGGCGATAGCTAACTATGGCTACACCTTC

D: NA
J: TRBJ2-4
size: NA
V: TRBV19
CDR3: CASSYPNRDLAKNIQYF
DNA: TGTGCCAGTAGTTACCCGAACAGGGACCTAGCCAAAAACATTCAGTACTTC

D: NA
J: TRBJ2-7
size: NA
V: TRBV14
CDR3: CASSREMGVDEQYF
DNA: TGTGCCAGCAGCAGAGAGATGGGGGTTGACGAGCAGTACTTC

D: TRBD2
J: TRBJ2-1
size: NA
V: TRBV7-9
CDR3: CASSLVVAGSSYNEQFF
DNA: TGTGCCAGCAGCTTAGTTGTAGCGGGGAGCTCCTACAATGAGCAGTTCTTC

D: TRBD1
J: TRBJ1-3
size: NA
V: TRBV29-1
CDR3: CSALGPTGYGNTIYF
DNA: TGCAGCGCCCTAGGTCCGACAGGGTATGGAAACACCATATATTTT

D: NA
J: TRBJ2-2
size: NA
V: TRBV19
CDR3: CASSFRREGELFF
DNA: TGTGCCAGTAGCTTTCGGAGGGAAGGGGAGCTGTTTTTT

D: NA
J: TRBJ2-1
size: NA
V: TRBV28
CDR3: CASSSPDGSSYNEQFF
DNA: TGTGCCAGCAGTTCCCCGGACGGGAGCTCCTACAATGAGCAGTTCTTC

D: NA
J: TRBJ1-1
size: NA
V: TRBV28
CDR3: CASSWRREAFF
DNA: TGTGCCAGCAGTTGGCGCCGGGAGGCTTTCTTT

D: NA
J: TRBJ2-5
size: NA
V: TRBV27
CDR3: CASSFRIQETQYF
DNA: TGTGCCAGCAGTTTTAGGATTCAAGAGACCCAGTACTTC

D: NA
J: TRBJ2-2
size: NA
V: TRBV5-6
CDR3: CASSLARLWGMDTGELFF
DNA: TGTGCCAGCAGCTTGGCCCGGTTGTGGGGGATGGACACCGGGGAGCTGTTTTTT

D: NA
J: TRBJ1-1
size: NA
V: TRBV5-1
CDR3: CASSPPGGNTEAFF
DNA: TGCGCCAGCAGTCCTCCCGGGGGGAACACTGAAGCTTTCTTT

D: NA
J: TRBJ1-5
size: NA
V: TRBV27
CDR3: CASSYSGRAMAQHF
DNA: TGTGCCAGCAGCTATTCCGGACGGGCCATGGCCCAGCATTTT

D: TRBD2
J: TRBJ2-7
size: NA
V: TRBV18
CDR3: CASSPRGLAGSSYEQYF
DNA: TGTGCCAGCTCACCTCGGGGACTAGCGGGATCCTCCTACGAGCAGTACTTC

D: NA
J: TRBJ2-1
size: NA
V: TRBV4-3
CDR3: CASSQVVIHSYNEQFF
DNA: TGCGCCAGCAGCCAAGTAGTAATACATTCCTACAATGAGCAGTTCTTC

D: NA
J: TRBJ2-7
size: NA
V: TRBV6-1
CDR3: CASRVSYEQYF
DNA: TGTGCCAGCAGGGTGTCCTACGAGCAGTACTTC

D: NA
J: TRBJ2-7
size: NA
V: TRBV11-2
CDR3: CAASVRGYEQYF
DNA: TGTGCCGCCAGTGTGCGCGGCTACGAGCAGTACTTC

D: TRBD2
J: TRBJ2-7
size: NA
V: TRBV28
CDR3: CASSLRAGGGEQYF
DNA: TGTGCCAGCAGTCTTCGTGCGGGAGGGGGTGAGCAGTACTTC

D: NA
J: TRBJ2-3
size: once
V: TRBV4-3
CDR3: CASSQESSWWASGGGTQYF
DNA: TGCGCCAGCAGCCAAGAATCGTCCTGGTGGGCTAGCGGAGGGGGTACGCAGTATTTT

D: NA
J: TRBJ1-2
size: NA
V: TRBV25-1
CDR3: CASSELLYGYTF
DNA: TGTGCCAGCAGTGAACTGCTATATGGCTACACCTTC

D: NA
J: TRBJ2-7
size: NA
V: TRBV27
CDR3: CASTSNSGPYEQYF
DNA: TGTGCCAGCACTTCCAATAGCGGTCCCTACGAGCAGTACTTC

D: TRBD1
J: TRBJ2-5
size: NA
V: TRBV5-1
CDR3: CASSLETGQGAGETQYF
DNA: TGCGCCAGCAGCTTGGAAACGGGACAGGGGGCCGGTGAGACCCAGTACTTC

D: TRBD2
J: TRBJ2-1
size: NA
V: TRBV7-6
CDR3: CASSGVVERERGLGNEQFF
DNA: TGTGCCAGCAGCGGAGTGGTTGAGCGGGAGAGGGGCTTGGGAAATGAGCAGTTCTTC

D: TRBD1
J: TRBJ1-1
size: NA
V: TRBV10-3
CDR3: CAISVTGPGRGTEAFF
DNA: TGTGCCATCAGTGTGACAGGGCCTGGACGCGGGACTGAAGCTTTCTTT

D: NA
J: TRBJ2-1
size: NA
V: TRBV6-1
CDR3: CASSRRTDHNEQFF
DNA: TGTGCCAGCAGTCGAAGAACGGACCACAATGAGCAGTTCTTC

D: NA
J: TRBJ1-1
size: NA
V: TRBV7-2
CDR3: CASSFITPQLGGAFF
DNA: TGTGCCAGCAGCTTTATTACACCGCAATTAGGGGGAGCTTTCTTT

D: NA
J: TRBJ2-1
size: NA
V: TRBV9
CDR3: CASSPTSHGLNNEQFF
DNA: TGTGCCAGCAGCCCCACCTCACACGGACTAAACAATGAGCAGTTCTTC

D: NA
J: TRBJ2-4
size: NA
V: TRBV6-1
CDR3: CASREVIVAKNIQYF
DNA: TGTGCCAGCAGAGAAGTTATAGTAGCCAAAAACATTCAGTACTTC

D: TRBD1
J: TRBJ1-5
size: NA
V: TRBV9
CDR3: CASSPRQGKRPQHF
DNA: TGTGCCAGCAGCCCCCGACAGGGGAAACGTCCCCAGCATTTT

D: NA
J: TRBJ1-5
size: NA
V: TRBV28
CDR3: CASGGDRQPNQPQHF
DNA: TGTGCCAGCGGGGGGGACCGGCAACCCAATCAGCCCCAGCATTTT

D: NA
J: TRBJ2-2
size: few
V: TRBV27
CDR3: CASSEGEYTGELFF
DNA: TGTGCCAGCAGTGAAGGGGAGTACACCGGGGAGCTGTTTTTT

D: NA
J: TRBJ2-3
size: NA
V: TRBV5-1
CDR3: CASSEGDTQYF
DNA: TGCGCCAGCTCCGAGGGAGATACGCAGTATTTT

D: TRBD1
J: TRBJ2-7
size: once
V: TRBV27
CDR3: CASSVVPGQAYEQYF
DNA: TGTGCCAGCAGTGTCGTACCGGGACAGGCGTACGAGCAGTACTTC

D: NA
J: TRBJ2-7
size: NA
V: TRBV7-2
CDR3: CASSSKVPGHSPYEQYF
DNA: TGTGCCAGCAGCTCCAAGGTTCCGGGACACTCCCCCTACGAGCAGTACTTC